The 8 T cell receptor beta chains below come from one sample, sequenced in a study of T cells in Graves' hyperthyroidism and ophthalmopathy (dated by TCRdb to 2018 to 2020). The library was obtained by multiplex PCR. The sample was run on an Illumina HiSeq 2000. Amplification of TCR beta CDR3 regions was carried out from RNA transcripts. The TCR CDR3 was subjected to a first round of RT-PCR using the HTBI primer set and the Qiagen OneStep RT-PCR kit. TCRdb reanalyzed the raw reads on its own, using fastp at Q25 for trimming and MiXCR for clone calling, and kept in-frame beta chains. Every entry covers one CDR3 protein and lists the most common genes and DNA from its rows. The sample has around 450,000 distinct CDR3 sequences on record, 15% to 18% of them singletons. The ten top clones hold 13% to 15% of the sample. Material: blood. Source of these receptors: a young woman with Graves' hyperthyroidism.

This clonotype was recorded many times. The rearrangement joins TRBV5-5 to TRBJ2-3; D unresolved. Germline assignment: CDR1 SGHKS and CDR2 YYEKEE (reference sequence). The CDR3 has 14 amino acids. V lost 3 bases and J lost 7, with 15 bases in between. The CDR3 sequence is CASSSPPRSYTQYF. The CDR3 DNA sequence: TGTGCCAGCAGCTCTCCGCCCCGATCCTATACGCAGTATTTT.

This rearrangement joins TRBV7-2 to TRBJ1-6; D gene unclear. With 0 bases removed from V and 0 bases from J, the gap between germline ends came to 15 bases. This CDR3 region has 19 residues. CDR1 and CDR2 from the germline V gene are SGHTA and FQGNSA. The CDR3 region is CASSLAMPHATSYNSPLHF. The CDR3 DNA sequence: TGTGCCAGCAGCTTAGCCATGCCTCACGCTACCTCCTATAATTCACCCCTCCACTTT. The full variable domain, completed using reference TRBV7-2 and TRBJ1-6, is GAGVSQSPSNKVTEKGKDVELRCDPISGHTALYWYRQSLGQGLEFLIYFQGNSAPDKSGLPSDRFSAERTGGSVSTLTIQRTQQEDSAVYLCASSLAMPHATSYNSPLHFGNGTRLTVT.

J is TRBJ1-2 and V is TRBV7-9, with D unresolved. V was trimmed by 6 bases and J by 4 bases, leaving 12 bases between them. This CDR3 is built from 13 residues. Germline CDR1 and CDR2: SEHNR and FQNEAQ (reference sequence). The CDR3 loop is CASSWRQVYGYTF. CDR3 DNA: TGTGCCAGCAGTTGGCGGCAGGTCTATGGCTACACCTTC.

This clonotype was counted at least ten times. V gene TRBV11-3 combines with J gene TRBJ1-1, with D unresolved. The CDR3 is made up of 13 amino acids. Germline V gives CDR1 SGHNT, CDR2 YENEEA. The ends were cut back, 1 base at V and 0 bases at J, with 3 bases in the middle. The CDR3 DNA reads TGTGCCAGCAGCTTAGGAGTGAACACTGAAGCTTTCTTT. The encoded protein is CASSLGVNTEAFF.

In its sample, this clonotype was seen many times. The genes are TRBV4-1 and TRBJ2-7; D is unresolved. CDR1 is MGHRA and CDR2 is YSYEKL in the germline V gene. Trimming removed 2 bases from V and 6 bases from J, with 20 bases in between. This CDR3 spans 16 amino acids. CDR3 in amino acids: CASSQFPSGARSEQYF. Written as DNA, the CDR3 is TGCGCCAGCAGCCAATTCCCTTCAGGCGCGAGGAGCGAGCAGTACTTC.

This rearrangement joins TRBV6-6 to TRBJ2-7, with D unclear. CDR1 and CDR2 (germline): MNHNY, SVGAGI (reference sequence). The CDR3 contains 15 residues. V lost 0 bases, J lost 0 bases, and 9 bases lay in between. The CDR3 DNA sequence: TGTGCCAGCAGTTACTCCCCCGCCCTCTCCTACGAGCAGTACTTC. Translating it yields CASSYSPALSYEQYF.

This clonotype came up a few times. The chain couples TRBV9 to TRBJ1-6, with TRBD1 identical over 8 bases. V shed 4 bases, J shed 7 bases, and the junction held 7 bases outside the gene matches. Germline CDR1 SGDLS, CDR2 YYNGEE. The CDR3 totals 15 residues. The CDR3 here is CASSNDRGSNSPLHF. The CDR3 region has the DNA TGTGCCAGCAGCAACGACAGGGGAAGCAATTCACCCCTCCACTTT.

The chain is built from TRBV20-1 and TRBJ2-3; the match to TRBD2 covers 11 bases. The J segment lost 4 bases and the V segment lost 3 bases, leaving 9 bases of the junction unmatched. CDR1 and CDR2 (germline): DFQATT, SNEGSKA (reference sequence). The CDR3 covers 16 residues. CDR3 loop: CSASFGLAGPADTQYF. As DNA, the CDR3 is TGCAGTGCTAGCTTCGGACTAGCGGGCCCCGCAGATACGCAGTATTTT.